One and the same sample provided the 22 T cell receptor beta chains below, sequenced in a study of cytomegalovirus exposure and HLA in healthy donors. Sequencing used immunoSEQ multiplex PCR; TCRdb keeps in-frame clones, though not all of them. The data show a few hundred thousand clones, 80% to 90% seen once. The specimen sequenced was PBMCs. The receptors here all came from a woman aged 18-29 years in good health and CMV-seronegative.

The chain is built from TRBV25-1 and TRBJ2-7, with D possibly being TRBD2 (5 bases). In germline, CDR1 is MGHDK, CDR2 SYGVNS. V shed 4 bases and J shed 3 bases, with 16 bases lying between them. The CDR3 is 15 residues long. In nucleotides, the CDR3 is TGTGCCAGCAGTGCTACCGGGATCGAAAACTACGAGCAGTACTTC. Translation gives CASSATGIENYEQYF.

This rearrangement joins TRBV29-1 to TRBJ1-5; 9 bases are a match to TRBD1. The CDR3 runs 13 residues. Germline CDR1 SQVTM, CDR2 ANQGSEA. After removal of 6 bases from V and 7 bases from J, the junction contained 7 bases not matched to a gene. The DNA of the CDR3 is TGCAGCGTGGGAACAGGGGGCGGACAGCCCCAGCATTTT. Protein product: CSVGTGGGQPQHF.

The chain joins TRBV27 to TRBJ2-3; D gene uncertain. The V end lost 0 bases, the J end lost 4 bases, and 11 bases lay between the germline ends. Germline V gene data show CDR1 as MNHEY and CDR2 as SMNVEV (reference sequence). The CDR3 is 15 amino acids. The CDR3 bases are TGTGCCAGCAGTTTATCGGTTGGCTTTCCAGATACGCAGTATTTT. It codes for CASSLSVGFPDTQYF.

This chain uses TRBV11-2 with TRBJ1-2; TRBD1 matches at 9 bases. V trimming: 4 bases; J trimming: 7 bases; junction bases outside the gene matches: 4. This CDR3 is built from 13 residues. Germline assignment: CDR1 SGHAT and CDR2 FQNNGV. The CDR3 sequence is CASSSGTGSGYTF. Here the CDR3 DNA reads TGTGCCAGCAGCTCAGGGACAGGGTCTGGCTACACCTTC.

The V call is TRBV29-1, the J call TRBJ2-1; TRBD2 aligns across 10 bases. Germline assignment: CDR1 SQVTM and CDR2 ANQGSEA. This CDR3 has 14 residues. Trimming at V came to 6 bases and at J to 4 bases, leaving 6 bases not matched to a gene. The CDR3 here is CSVVSGGPYNEQFF. The DNA of the CDR3 is TGCAGCGTGGTTAGCGGGGGGCCGTACAATGAGCAGTTCTTC.

DNA of the CDR3: TGTGCCAGCAGGCCCTTCGGGTCGGGCTACGAGCAGTACTTC. Encoded protein: CASRPFGSGYEQYF. The J gene is TRBJ2-7, the V gene TRBV5-4; D call uncertain. The germline gives CDR1 SGHNT, CDR2 YYREEE (reference sequence). The CDR3 totals 14 residues. V dropped 5 bases and J dropped 3 bases, with 15 bases sitting between them.

The CDR3 region is CASSLKLLAGDHNEQFF. CDR3 coding DNA: TGTGCCAGCAGCTTAAAGCTATTAGCGGGGGACCACAATGAGCAGTTCTTC. The gene calls are TRBV7-3 and TRBJ2-1, with 9 bases matching TRBD2. Germline lookup yields CDR1 SGHTA and CDR2 FQGTGA. The J segment lost 5 bases and the V segment lost 1 base, leaving 9 bases of the junction unmatched. This CDR3 is built from 17 residues.

This rearrangement joins TRBV27 to TRBJ2-7; 8 bases map to TRBD2. Germline CDR1 reads MNHEY; CDR2 reads SMNVEV (reference sequence). The CDR3 loop spans 14 amino acids. The V and J ends lost 2 bases and 6 bases, in that order; junction bases with no gene match: 6. CDR3 coding DNA: TGTGCCAGCAGTTTAGGGTCTCTAGCGGGCGAGCAGTACTTC. Protein: CASSLGSLAGEQYF.

The rearrangement uses TRBV5-4 and TRBJ1-1, with TRBD1 as a possible D gene (6 bases). CDR1 SGHNT and CDR2 YYREEE come from the germline V gene (reference sequence). Trimming removed 0 bases at V and 5 bases at J, with 23 bases between. This CDR3 has 18 amino acids. The DNA of the CDR3 is TGTGCCAGCAGCTTGGCCGGGGGAGGGGGTAAGTCGCGGACTGAAGCTTTCTTT. Its translation: CASSLAGGGGKSRTEAFF.

CDR3 protein: CSAPPRDREYF. CDR3 DNA sequence: TGCAGTGCCCCCCCCCGGGATCGGGAGTACTTC. This sequence joins TRBV20-1 and TRBJ2-7; D possibly corresponds to TRBD2 (5 bases). Germline assignment: CDR1 DFQATT and CDR2 SNEGSKA (reference sequence). CDR3 length: 11 residues. The ends were cut back, 6 bases at V and 11 bases at J, with 17 bases in the middle.

V gene TRBV6-6 combines with J gene TRBJ2-1; 8 bases fit TRBD1. J was trimmed by 13 bases and V by 4 bases; bases with no gene match: 3. The CDR3 runs 11 residues. The V gene's germline CDR1 is MNHNY and CDR2 SVGAGI (reference sequence). The CDR3 protein is CASSWGTGQFF. Here the CDR3 DNA reads TGTGCCAGCAGTTGGGGGACAGGTCAGTTCTTC.

This clone was observed once. Other DNA sequences within the sample encode an identical CDR3. This chain's CDR3 is CASSETSGGYNEQFF. The CDR3 nucleotides are TGTGCCAGCAGTGAAACTAGCGGGGGGTACAATGAGCAGTTCTTC. The chain employs TRBV6-1 and TRBJ2-1; 12 bases map to TRBD2. In germline, CDR1 is MNHNS, CDR2 SASEGT. The CDR3 has 15 amino acids. V was pared by 2 bases and J by 4 bases, with 0 bases of the junction left unmatched.

This clone was seen once. The chain's CDR3 is CASSRGLAGLIATDTQYF. Here the CDR3 DNA reads TGTGCCAGTAGTCGCGGACTAGCGGGATTGATTGCCACAGATACGCAGTATTTT. The V call is TRBV19, the J call TRBJ2-3, with 12 bases lining up with TRBD2. V was pared by 5 bases and J by 2 bases, with 11 bases of the junction left unmatched. The CDR3 runs 18 residues. Germline values: CDR1 LNHDA, CDR2 SQIVND (reference sequence). The variable domain in full, completed from reference TRBV19 and TRBJ2-3, reads DGGITQSPKYLFRKEGQNVTLSCEQNLNHDAMYWYRQDPGQGLRLIYYSQIVNDFQKGDIAEGYSVSREKKESFPLTVTSAQKNPTAFYLCASSRGLAGLIATDTQYFGPGTRLTVL.

The rearrangement links TRBV5-4 to TRBJ1-2; 8 bases line up with TRBD1. Germline values: CDR1 SGHNT, CDR2 YYREEE (reference sequence). The length of the CDR3 is 15 residues. Trimming cost V 4 bases and J 1 base; bases outside gene matches: 6. The CDR3 loop reads CASSGRTGNNYGYTF. CDR3 sequence (DNA): TGTGCCAGCAGCGGGAGGACAGGGAATAACTATGGCTACACCTTC.

The chain employs TRBV9 and TRBJ2-7, with D perhaps matching TRBD2 (6 bases). Trimming shortened V by 0 bases and J by 4 bases, and 29 bases separated the two germline ends. CDR1 is SGDLS, CDR2 YYNGEE, per germline. CDR3 size: 20 residues. In nucleotides, the CDR3 is TGTGCCAGCAGCGTAGCCGAGACGCTCGGGGGAGTGGGTACGGGATACGAGCAGTACTTC. This codes for CASSVAETLGGVGTGYEQYF.

This chain uses TRBV11-3 with TRBJ2-1, with TRBD1 matching over 11 bases. The CDR3 is 15 amino acids. Germline CDR1 reads SGHNT; CDR2 reads YENEEA. V gave up 6 bases and J gave up 8 bases; unmatched junction bases: 9. The CDR3 coding sequence is TGTGCCAGCAGTCACCGAGGGGACAGGGGGGATGAGCAGTTCTTC. It specifies CASSHRGDRGDEQFF.

The rearrangement links TRBV19 to TRBJ2-7; TRBD2 matches 11 bases. Germline V CDR1 and CDR2: LNHDA, SQIVND (reference sequence). The CDR3 extends over 15 amino acids. V was clipped by 3 bases and J by 4 bases; unmatched bases: 5. The CDR3 DNA is TGTGCCAGTAGTATCCGGACTAGCGGGCAATACGAGCAGTACTTC. It specifies CASSIRTSGQYEQYF.

The rearrangement uses TRBV7-2 and TRBJ1-3, with D possibly being TRBD1 (6 bases). V lost 1 base to trimming and J lost 0 bases, with 7 bases between them. Per germline, CDR1 SGHTA and CDR2 FQGNSA. The CDR3 spans 15 residues. CDR3 sequence (DNA): TGTGCCAGCAGCTTAGGAGGGGGCTCTGGAAACACCATATATTTT. It encodes CASSLGGGSGNTIYF.

This CDR3 reads CASSSTSGGGSYNEQFF. For the CDR3, the DNA is TGTGCCAGCAGCTCTACTAGCGGGGGAGGGTCCTACAATGAGCAGTTCTTC. The chain combines TRBV7-8 with TRBJ2-1; 11 bases align to TRBD2. Germline-derived CDR1 and CDR2 are SGHVS and FQNEAQ. Trimming cost V 4 bases and J 1 base; bases outside gene matches: 6. The CDR3 spans 17 residues.

The chain is built from TRBV27 and TRBJ2-4; possibly TRBD2 for D (5 bases). This CDR3 has 16 residues. Trimming took 6 bases from V and 2 from J, leaving 17 bases between them. Per germline, CDR1 MNHEY and CDR2 SMNVEV (reference sequence). This chain's CDR3 is CASRERRGRTKNIQYF. CDR3 nucleotides: TGTGCCAGCAGGGAGAGACGGGGTAGAACCAAAAACATTCAGTACTTC.

J is TRBJ1-4 and V is TRBV30, with a tentative D call TRBD1 (5 bases). V was clipped by 7 bases and J by 8 bases, with 17 bases between them. The germline gives CDR1 GTSNPN, CDR2 SVGIG (reference sequence). The CDR3 is 13 amino acids. The CDR3 protein is CASQALGGEKLFF. The CDR3 DNA is TGTGCCTCTCAAGCCCTCGGGGGAGAAAAACTGTTTTTT.

The chain has TRBV10-3 and TRBJ1-2, with a possible D match to TRBD1 (6 bases). The CDR3 totals 12 residues. Trimming removed 8 bases at V and 4 bases at J, with 11 bases between. The germline V gene encodes CDR1 ENHRY and CDR2 SYGVKD. In DNA, the CDR3 is TGTGCCATCTGGGGGCAGACCTATGGCTACACCTTC. Protein sequence: CAIWGQTYGYTF.